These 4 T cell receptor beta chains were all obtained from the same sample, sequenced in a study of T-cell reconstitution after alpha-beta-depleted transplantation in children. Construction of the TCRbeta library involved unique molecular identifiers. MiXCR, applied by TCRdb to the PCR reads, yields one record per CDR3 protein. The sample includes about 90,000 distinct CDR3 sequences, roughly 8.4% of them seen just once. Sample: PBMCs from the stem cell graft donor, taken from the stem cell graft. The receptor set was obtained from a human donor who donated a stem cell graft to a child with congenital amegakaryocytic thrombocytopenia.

The CDR3 DNA reads TGTGCCAGCAGTAGGATAGAACTGGGCAATGAGCAGTTCTTC. It yields the protein CASSRIELGNEQFF. The chain employs TRBV25-1 and TRBJ2-1; no clear D. Germline CDR1 and CDR2: MGHDK and SYGVNS. The CDR3 is made up of 14 amino acids. V gave up 5 bases and J gave up 6 bases, with 14 bases separating them.

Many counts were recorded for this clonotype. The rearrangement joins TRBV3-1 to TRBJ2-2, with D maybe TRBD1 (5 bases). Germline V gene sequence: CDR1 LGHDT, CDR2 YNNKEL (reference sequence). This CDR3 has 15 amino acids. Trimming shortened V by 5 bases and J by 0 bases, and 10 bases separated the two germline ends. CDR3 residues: CASSKGHANTGELFF. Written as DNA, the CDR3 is TGTGCCAGCAGCAAAGGACACGCGAACACCGGGGAGCTGTTTTTT.

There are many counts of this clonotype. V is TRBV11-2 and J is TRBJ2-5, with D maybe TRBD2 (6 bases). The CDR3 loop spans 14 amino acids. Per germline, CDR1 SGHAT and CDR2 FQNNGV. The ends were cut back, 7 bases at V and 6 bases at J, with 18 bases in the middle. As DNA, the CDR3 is TGTGCCAGCACCCCTGAACGGGAGTCGAAGACCCAGTACTTC. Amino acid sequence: CASTPERESKTQYF.

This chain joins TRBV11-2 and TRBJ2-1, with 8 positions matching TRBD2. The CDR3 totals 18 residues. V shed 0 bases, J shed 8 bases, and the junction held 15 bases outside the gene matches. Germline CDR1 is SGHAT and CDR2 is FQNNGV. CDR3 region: CASSLDGLGAGDIYEQFF. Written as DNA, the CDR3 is TGTGCCAGCAGCTTAGACGGCCTAGGAGCGGGAGATATCTATGAGCAGTTCTTC.